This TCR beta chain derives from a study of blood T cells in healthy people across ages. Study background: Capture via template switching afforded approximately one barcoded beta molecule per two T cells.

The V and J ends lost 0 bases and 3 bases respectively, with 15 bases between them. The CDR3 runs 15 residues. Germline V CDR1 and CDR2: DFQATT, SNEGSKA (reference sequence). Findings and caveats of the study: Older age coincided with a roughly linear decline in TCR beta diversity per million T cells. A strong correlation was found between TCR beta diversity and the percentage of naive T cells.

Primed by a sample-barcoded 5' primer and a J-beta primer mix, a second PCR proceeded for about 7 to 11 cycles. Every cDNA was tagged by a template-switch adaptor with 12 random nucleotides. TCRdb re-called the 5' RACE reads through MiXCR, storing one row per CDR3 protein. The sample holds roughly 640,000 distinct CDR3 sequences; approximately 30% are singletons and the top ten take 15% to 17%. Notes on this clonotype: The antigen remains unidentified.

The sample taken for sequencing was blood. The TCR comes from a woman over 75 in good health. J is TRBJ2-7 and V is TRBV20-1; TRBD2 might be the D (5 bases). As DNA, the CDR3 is TGCAGTGCTAGAGACCCCCAGAGGGTTGTCTACGAGCAGTACTTC. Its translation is CSARDPQRVVYEQYF.